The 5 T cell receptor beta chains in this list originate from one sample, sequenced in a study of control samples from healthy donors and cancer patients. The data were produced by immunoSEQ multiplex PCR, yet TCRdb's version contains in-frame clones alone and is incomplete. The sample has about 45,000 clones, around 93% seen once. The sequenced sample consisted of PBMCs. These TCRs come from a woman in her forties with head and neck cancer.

CDR3 bases: TGTGCCAGCAGCCAAGATGTGTCCGCTCCTTATACAGATACGCAGTATTTT. Translating it yields CASSQDVSAPYTDTQYF. The genes are TRBV3-1 (or the pseudogene TRBV3-2) and TRBJ2-3; D unresolved. The CDR3 is 17 amino acids. CDR1 is LGHDT and CDR2 is YNNKEL in the germline V gene (reference sequence). V lost 0 bases and J lost 3, with 16 bases in between.

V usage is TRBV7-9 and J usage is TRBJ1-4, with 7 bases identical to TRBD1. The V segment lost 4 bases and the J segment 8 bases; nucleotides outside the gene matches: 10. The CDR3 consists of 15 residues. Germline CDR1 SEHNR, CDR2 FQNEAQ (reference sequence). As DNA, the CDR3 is TGTGCCAGCAGCTCCGGACAGGCGGGAGAGGAAAAACTGTTTTTT. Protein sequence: CASSSGQAGEEKLFF.

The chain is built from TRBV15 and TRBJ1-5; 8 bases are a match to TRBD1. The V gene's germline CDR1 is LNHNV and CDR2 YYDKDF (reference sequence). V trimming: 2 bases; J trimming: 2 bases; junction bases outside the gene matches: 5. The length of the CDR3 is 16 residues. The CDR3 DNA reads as TGTGCCACCAGCAGACAGACAGGGGTCGGCAATCAGCCCCAGCATTTT. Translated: CATSRQTGVGNQPQHF.

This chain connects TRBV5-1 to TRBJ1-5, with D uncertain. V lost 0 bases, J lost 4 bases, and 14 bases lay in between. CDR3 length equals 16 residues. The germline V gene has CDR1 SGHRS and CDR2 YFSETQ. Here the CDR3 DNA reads TGCGCCAGCAGCTTGGAAGGGAGCCCCATAAATCAGCCCCAGCATTTT. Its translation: CASSLEGSPINQPQHF.

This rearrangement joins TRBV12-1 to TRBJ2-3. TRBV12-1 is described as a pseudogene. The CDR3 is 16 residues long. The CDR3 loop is CASSPGRKITGDTQYF. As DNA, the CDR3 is TGTGCCAGCAGCCCCGGACGAAAAATAACCGGAGATACGCAGTATTTT.